This paragraph reports one T cell receptor (beta chain). Its antigen remains undetermined. No clone much larger than this one lies a single base away; base qualities are absent. V is pared back by 10 bases and J by 1 base, with 13 bases lying between the germline termini. The germline V gene sets CDR1 to ENHRY and CDR2 to SYGVKD. The CDR3 measures 13 amino acids from cysteine to phenylalanine. Only the CDR3 region is kept as DNA, spanning 39 bases read in frame from base 1. Each collaborating institution followed its own protocols to collect whole blood in K2EDTA tubes. For TCRbeta analysis, collaborators shipped samples in one of three forms: frozen whole blood, isolated PBMCs, or DNA extracted from either of those sample types. The data were taken from a study of blood T cell repertoires in COVID-19 (dated by TCRdb to about 2020). Regarding the research as a whole: Samples covering the acute and convalescent phases of COVID-19 were provided by collaborators in the United States, Italy and Spain. The prospective study material was composed of cDNA or gDNA derived from T cells, B-cell-depleted T cells, or PBMCs. The dataset comprised deeply sampled blood TCRbeta repertoires from subjects exposed to, actively infected with, or recovered from COVID-19. The repertoires were made available in a free public database intended to serve as a resource for research on the immune response to SARS-CoV-2. Samples were obtained from the ongoing ImmuneRACE study (first 160 participants) and from over 1,000 subjects provided by 6 global collaborators. The sample metadata nearly always contained a de-identified subject ID, COVID-19 status, age in years and sex. Where HLA class I and class II types were available, the types were taken from metadata supplied by the sample provider, not from assay-based typing. General study outcomes and caveats: The amount of clinical and demographic metadata varied by source and participant and was provided uncurated.

The immunoSEQ Assay, a bias-controlled multiplex PCR, was used to amplify TCRbeta CDR3 regions from genomic DNA. The authors' analysis ran thus. Within the assay, amplification of reference gene primers was used to estimate how many nucleated cells each sample contained. To quantify the absolute abundance of each unique TCRbeta CDR3 rearrangement, sequence reads were collapsed and filtered. For each sample, productive Simpson clonality was calculated as the square root of Simpson's diversity index over productive rearrangements. TCRdb obtained this table from immuneACCESS and retained in-frame rearrangements with V and J assigned. These tables miss some clones; where compared with another copy, unresolved V genes account for less than half of the shortfall, and the remainder is unexplained. Clone size and the V and J calls come from that table; the DNA yielded D and trimming. Present in this sample are roughly 240,000 clones, around 87% of which were seen just once. The ten biggest clones cover around 3.6% of the sample.

Source material: peripheral blood. This clonotype originated in a man between 18 and 29 years old with active or convalescent COVID-19. The V gene is TRBV10-3 and the J gene is TRBJ1-1; the D gene cannot be resolved reliably. CDR3 reads: CANRGNTNTEAFF. DNA sequence: TGTGCCAACCGGGGAAACACGAACACTGAAGCTTTCTTT.